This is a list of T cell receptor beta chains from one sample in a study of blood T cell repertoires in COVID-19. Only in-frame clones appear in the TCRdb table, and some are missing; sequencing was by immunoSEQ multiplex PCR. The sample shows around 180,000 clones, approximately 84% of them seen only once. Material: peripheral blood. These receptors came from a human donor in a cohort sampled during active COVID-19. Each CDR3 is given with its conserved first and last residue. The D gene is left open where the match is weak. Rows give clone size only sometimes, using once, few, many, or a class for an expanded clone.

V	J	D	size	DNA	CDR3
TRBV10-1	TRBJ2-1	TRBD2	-	TGCGCCAGCAGTGTTCTAGCGGGGGCAAACAATGAGCAGTTCTTC	CASSVLAGANNEQFF
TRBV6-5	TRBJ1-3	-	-	TGTGCCAGCAGCCGAGGAGTCTCTGGAAACACCATATATTTT	CASSRGVSGNTIYF
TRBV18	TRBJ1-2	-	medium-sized	TGTGCCAGCTCACCTGGCAGGGGTTTGGATGGCTACACCTTC	CASSPGRGLDGYTF
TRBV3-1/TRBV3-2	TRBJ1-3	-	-	TGTGCCAGCAGCCAATTCCGAAACTGGTCCCCCGAACCCGGAAACACCATATATTTT	CASSQFRNWSPEPGNTIYF
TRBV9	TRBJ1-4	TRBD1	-	TGTGCCAGCAGCTTCGGACAGGGGAATGAAAAACTGTTTTTT	CASSFGQGNEKLFF
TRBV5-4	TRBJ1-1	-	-	TGTGCCAGCAGCCCTACCCAGGACATAGTGACTGAAGCTTTCTTT	CASSPTQDIVTEAFF
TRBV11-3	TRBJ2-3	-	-	TGTGCCAGCAGCCGGGACTCAGATACGCAGTATTTT	CASSRDSDTQYF
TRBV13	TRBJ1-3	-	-	TGTGCCAGCAGCCACCAGGGGACCTACCTCTCTGGAAACACCATATATTTT	CASSHQGTYLSGNTIYF
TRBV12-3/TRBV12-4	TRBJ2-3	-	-	TGTGCCAGCAGACCCGGCGGGGCAGATACGCAGTATTTT	CASRPGGADTQYF
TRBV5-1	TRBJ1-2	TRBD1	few	TGCGCCAGCAGCTTGGGGCAGGGGGGCTATGGCTACACCTTC	CASSLGQGGYGYTF